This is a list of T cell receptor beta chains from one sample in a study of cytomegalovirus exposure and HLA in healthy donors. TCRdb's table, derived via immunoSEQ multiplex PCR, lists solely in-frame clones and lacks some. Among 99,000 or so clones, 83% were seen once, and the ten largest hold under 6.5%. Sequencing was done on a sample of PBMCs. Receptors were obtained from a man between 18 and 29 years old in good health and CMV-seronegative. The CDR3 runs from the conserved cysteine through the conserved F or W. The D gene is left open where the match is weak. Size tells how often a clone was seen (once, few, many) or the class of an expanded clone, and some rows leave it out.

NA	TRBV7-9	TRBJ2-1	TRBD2	CASSTGTSGRINEQFF	TGTGCCAGCAGCACCGGGACTAGCGGGAGAATTAATGAGCAGTTCTTC
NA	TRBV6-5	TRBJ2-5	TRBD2	CASSYAQLARETQYF	TGTGCCAGCAGTTACGCCCAACTAGCGCGGGAGACCCAGTACTTC
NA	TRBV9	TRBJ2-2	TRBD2	CASSVFSGRSPSNTGELFF	TGTGCCAGCAGCGTATTCAGCGGGAGGTCCCCGTCGAACACCGGGGAGCTGTTTTTT
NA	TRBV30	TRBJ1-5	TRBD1	CAWSRQGSQPQHF	TGTGCCTGGAGCAGACAGGGGAGTCAGCCCCAGCATTTT
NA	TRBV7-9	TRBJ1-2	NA	CASSLGLARNYGYTF	TGTGCCAGCAGCTTAGGGCTGGCTCGTAACTATGGCTACACCTTC
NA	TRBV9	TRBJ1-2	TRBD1	CASSARTGFNYGYTF	TGTGCCAGCAGCGCACGGACAGGTTTCAACTATGGCTACACCTTC
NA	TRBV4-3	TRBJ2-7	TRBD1	CASSHGTADYEQYF	TGCGCCAGCAGCCACGGGACAGCAGACTACGAGCAGTACTTC
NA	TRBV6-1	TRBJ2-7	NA	CASSEPYAYEQYF	TGTGCCAGCAGTGAACCCTACGCCTACGAGCAGTACTTC
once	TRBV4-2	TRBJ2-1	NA	CASSQGTSYNEQFF	TGTGCCAGCAGCCAGGGGACTTCCTACAATGAGCAGTTCTTC
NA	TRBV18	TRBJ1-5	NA	CASSPRGGKSNQPQHF	TGTGCCAGCTCACCCCGGGGGGGAAAGAGCAATCAGCCCCAGCATTTT
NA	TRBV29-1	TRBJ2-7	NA	CSAMGAGVSYEQYF	TGCAGCGCCATGGGGGCCGGGGTCTCCTACGAGCAGTACTTC
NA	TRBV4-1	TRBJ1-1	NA	CASSFRGSGAEAFF	TGCGCCAGCAGCTTCCGGGGGAGCGGCGCTGAAGCTTTCTTT
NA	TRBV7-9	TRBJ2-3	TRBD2	CASSATSGRGDTQYF	TGTGCCAGCAGCGCGACTAGCGGGAGAGGAGATACGCAGTATTTT
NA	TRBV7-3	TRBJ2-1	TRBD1	CASSKGQGGSMGEQFF	TGTGCCAGCAGCAAGGGACAGGGCGGGAGCATGGGTGAGCAGTTCTTC
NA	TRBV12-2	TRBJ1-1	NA	CFQAEDGIRGRNTEAFF	TGTTTTCAAGCAGAAGACGGCATACGAGGCAGGAACACTGAAGCTTTCTTT
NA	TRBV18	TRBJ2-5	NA	CASSPRGMETQYF	TGTGCCAGCTCACCACGAGGGATGGAGACCCAGTACTTC
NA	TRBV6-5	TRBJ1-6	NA	CASSYSLAGASPLHF	TGTGCCAGCAGTTACTCTCTGGCAGGGGCTTCACCCCTCCACTTT
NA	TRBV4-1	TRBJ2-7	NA	CASSQGFEDSYEQYF	TGCGCCAGCAGCCAAGGATTCGAGGACTCCTACGAGCAGTACTTC
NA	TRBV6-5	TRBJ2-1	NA	CASSYPGEQFF	TGTGCCAGCAGTTACCCCGGTGAGCAGTTCTTC
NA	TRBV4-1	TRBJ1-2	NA	CASSQDRTYGYTF	TGCGCCAGCAGCCAGGACAGAACCTATGGCTACACCTTC
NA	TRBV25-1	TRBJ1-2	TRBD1	CASSTGQGRGYTF	TGTGCCAGCAGCACCGGACAGGGACGTGGCTACACCTTC
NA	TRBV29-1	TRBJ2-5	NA	CPQGETQYF	TGCCCGCAGGGAGAGACCCAGTACTTC
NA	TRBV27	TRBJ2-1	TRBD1	CASTRDRKYNEQFF	TGTGCCAGCACCCGGGACAGGAAATACAATGAGCAGTTCTTC
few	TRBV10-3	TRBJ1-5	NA	CAISPSLQGPQHF	TGTGCCATCAGCCCCAGTCTACAGGGGCCCCAGCATTTT
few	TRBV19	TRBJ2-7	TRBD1	CASSPGQSYEQYF	TGTGCCAGTAGTCCGGGACAGTCCTACGAGCAGTACTTC
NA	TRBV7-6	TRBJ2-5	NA	CASSLFGETQYF	TGTGCCAGCAGCTTATTCGGGGAGACCCAGTACTTC
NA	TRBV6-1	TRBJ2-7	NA	CASTDMGPYEQYF	TGTGCCAGCACCGACATGGGGCCCTACGAGCAGTACTTC